This is a list of T cell receptor beta chains from one sample in a study of identical twins. TCRdb re-derived calls from the 5' RACE reads in MiXCR, one entry per CDR3 protein. The profile shows some 760,000 distinct CDR3 sequences, about 20% of them singletons. The same specimen was also included in a second study, on T cells expressing NK-cell markers.

The sample taken for sequencing was PBMCs. All receptors derive from a woman younger than 30 in good health. Both conserved end residues are part of each CDR3. Each record gives: J gene, D gene, clone size, V gene, CDR3 DNA, CDR3 protein. The D gene is left open where the match is weak. For some rows the clone size is stated as once, few or many, or as a class when expanded; others skip it.

TRBJ2-7	TRBD1	-	TRBV28	TGTGCCAGCAGTCCCCAGAAGGGACAGGGGTTAAGGGAGCAGTACTTC	CASSPQKGQGLREQYF
TRBJ2-5	-	few	TRBV20-1	TGCAGTGCTAGAGAGACAATAGAGACCCAGTACTTC	CSARETIETQYF
TRBJ2-2	-	-	TRBV12-3/TRBV12-4	TGTGCCAGCAGTTTTATGTCTAGCGCGGGGGAGCTGTTTTTT	CASSFMSSAGELFF
TRBJ2-3	-	-	TRBV29-1	-	CSGPIFGPGTDTQYF
TRBJ1-1	-	-	TRBV20-1	TGCAGTGCTAGATATGGGGGCAGGATAAACACTGAAGCTTTCTTT	CSARYGGRINTEAFF
TRBJ1-1	-	-	TRBV10-2	TGCGCCAGCACCCAAGGGGGTTCTGCTGAAGCTTTCTTT	CASTQGGSAEAFF
TRBJ1-2	-	-	TRBV5-8	TGTGCCAGCAGCGCTCCTAACTATGGCTACACCTTC	CASSAPNYGYTF
TRBJ2-7	-	-	TRBV7-9	TGTGCCAGCAGCTACGGATCGGTGGGCGACGAGCAGTACTTC	CASSYGSVGDEQYF
TRBJ2-3	-	-	TRBV5-4	TGTGCCAGCGCGACTCCAGGGGGGGCAGATACGCAGTATTTT	CASATPGGADTQYF
TRBJ2-5	-	few	TRBV29-1	TGCAGCGTTGAAGATACGAGCGCCCAGGGGCTTGAGACCCAGTACTTC	CSVEDTSAQGLETQYF
TRBJ2-1	TRBD2	many	TRBV10-3	TGTGCCGTTTCCGGGACTAGCGGCTACAATGAGCAGTTCTTC	CAVSGTSGYNEQFF
TRBJ1-6	TRBD1	few	TRBV6-1	TGTGCCAGCCGTCAAACAGGACAGGGGTATAATTCACCCCTCCACTTT	CASRQTGQGYNSPLHF
TRBJ2-1	TRBD1	-	TRBV20-1	TGCAGTGCCCCCATTCCTTCACAGGGGGCGGTTGAGCAGTTCTTC	CSAPIPSQGAVEQFF
TRBJ2-5	TRBD1	few	TRBV7-9	TGTGCCAGCAGCCGGTGGACAGGGGAAGAGACCCAGTACTTC	CASSRWTGEETQYF
TRBJ2-7	-	few	TRBV20-1	TGCAGTGCTAGAGCCTTGGCGGCAGATCCCTACGAGCAGTACTTC	CSARALAADPYEQYF
TRBJ2-7	TRBD1	few	TRBV25-1	TGTGCCAGCAGTGAATTACAGGGGGGCGCGGAAGAGCAGTACTTC	CASSELQGGAEEQYF
TRBJ2-7	TRBD1	few	TRBV6-6	TGTGCCACCCGGGACAGGGAAGGCGAGCAGTACTTC	CATRDREGEQYF
TRBJ1-2	-	-	TRBV7-2	TGTGCCAGCAGCTTAGTACAGGGACTCTTCTATGGCTACACCTTC	CASSLVQGLFYGYTF
TRBJ2-7	-	many	TRBV20-1	TGCAGTGCTACCGGCGGCTACGAGCAGTACTTC	CSATGGYEQYF
TRBJ2-3	TRBD2	few	TRBV2	TGTGCCAGCAGTGGCGGACTAGCGGGAGGTGCTACGCAGTATTTT	CASSGGLAGGATQYF
TRBJ2-2	TRBD2	-	TRBV27	TGTGCCAGCAGTCGAACTCTAGCGGGAGGCCTCGCGAACACCGGGGAGCTGTTTTTT	CASSRTLAGGLANTGELFF
TRBJ2-7	-	many	TRBV15	TGTGCCACCAGCACCTCAGGGAACCCTCTTTACGAGCAGTACTTC	CATSTSGNPLYEQYF
TRBJ2-2	-	-	TRBV27	TGTGCCAGCAGTTTAGGTGGCAGGGTCACCGGGGAGCTGTTTTTT	CASSLGGRVTGELFF
TRBJ1-1	TRBD1	-	TRBV20-1	TGCAGTGCTCGGATCAGGGGGAGGAACACTGAAGCTTTCTTT	CSARIRGRNTEAFF
TRBJ2-6	-	few	TRBV5-1	TGCGCCAGCAGCCTGACCGTGTCGGGGGCAGAACAAACTTTC	CASSLTVSGAEQTF
TRBJ2-1	TRBD2	few	TRBV6-5	TGTGCCAGCAGTTCACTAGCGGGGAGGATAAGTGAGCAGTTCTTC	CASSSLAGRISEQFF
TRBJ2-5	TRBD2	-	TRBV5-1	TGCGCCAGCAGCTTGGGACCGGGGGGGCCGGAGACCCAGTACTTC	CASSLGPGGPETQYF
TRBJ2-1	TRBD2	-	TRBV7-2	TGTGCCAGCAGCTTACCTGGACTAGGAGCGAATGAGCAGTTCTTC	CASSLPGLGANEQFF
TRBJ2-6	-	few	TRBV12-3/TRBV12-4	TGTGCCAGCAGTTTGGGCTCCGGGGTTTCTGGGGCCAACGTCCTGACTTTC	CASSLGSGVSGANVLTF
TRBJ1-3	-	many	TRBV7-2	TGTGCCAGCAGCAGGGGAGACGGAATGAACACCATATATTTT	CASSRGDGMNTIYF
TRBJ2-7	-	-	TRBV7-2	TGTGCCAGCAGCTGGCGACAGTCGTACGAGCAGTACTTC	CASSWRQSYEQYF